One TCR beta chain is described in this entry. Its antigen is undetermined. The authors made TCR beta libraries by quantitative 5'-RACE with molecular barcodes. TCRdb re-analysed the 5' RACE reads in MiXCR, keeping a single row per CDR3 protein. Found here are about 750,000 distinct CDR3 sequences, under 20% of them singletons; the top ten hold 15% to 20%. The data stem from a study of CD8 T cells in ankylosing spondylitis. The CDR3 totals 15 residues. The V end lost 5 bases, the J end lost 0 bases, and 11 bases lay between the germline ends. Study findings and constraints: From matched ankylosing spondylitis synovial fluid, disease-linked clones were reportedly recovered at significantly enriched levels. One TCR beta motif, made up of roughly 8 highly homologous variants, appeared characteristic of ankylosing spondylitis blood. Disease-linked clones displayed a CD8+ phenotype and appeared relatively rarely in peripheral blood.

The gene calls are TRBV12-3 or TRBV12-4 and TRBJ1-5; D perhaps matches TRBD1 (6 bases). The sequencing sample was made of blood, either unsorted or a sorted T cell fraction (not recorded which). This receptor was identified in a male donor with ankylosing spondylitis. The CDR3 reads CASSVTGTSNQPQHF. CDR3 nucleotide sequence: TGTGCCAGCAGTGTAACAGGGACTAGCAATCAGCCCCAGCATTTT.